Below, 11 T cell receptor beta chains from the same sample are listed, as sequenced in a study of OX40 agonist ivuxolimab in advanced cancers. Clones were read by immunoSEQ multiplex PCR, and TCRdb kept only the in-frame ones, dropping some. The table has some 16,000 clones, roughly four fifths seen once; the top ten hold approximately 2.5%. The material sequenced was CD4+ or CD8+ T cells sorted from blood, taken in a trial of the OX40 agonist ivuxolimab. The receptor source for this set is an adult with an advanced solid tumor such as melanoma, head and neck, liver or kidney cancer.

The CDR3 protein is CASQQGGAKETQYF. The CDR3 coding sequence is TGCGCCAGCCAGCAGGGGGGTGCTAAAGAGACCCAGTACTTC. The chain carries TRBV5-1 and TRBJ2-5, with D possibly matching TRBD1 (7 bases). In germline, CDR1 is SGHRS, CDR2 YFSETQ. Trimming took 7 bases from V and 3 from J, leaving 16 bases between them. The CDR3 has 14 amino acids.

The chain joins TRBV4-3 to TRBJ1-2, with D maybe TRBD1 (5 bases). Deletions cut 1 base from V and 10 bases from J, with 22 bases between. Germline V lookup: CDR1 LGHNA, CDR2 YSLEER. The CDR3 covers 16 residues. CDR3 coding DNA: TGCGCCAGCAGCCAAGGACCGGGACTCCTAAACGACTACTACACCTTC. Its translation is CASSQGPGLLNDYYTF.

This chain links TRBV28 with TRBJ2-7, with D possibly being TRBD1 (7 bases). The V end was cut by 6 bases, the J end by 2 bases, with 11 bases between. The CDR3 length is 13 residues. Germline V gene sequence: CDR1 MDHEN, CDR2 SYDVKM. The CDR3 DNA reads TGTGCCAGCAGGGGCGGGACAGCCTACGAGCAGTACTTC. Protein sequence: CASRGGTAYEQYF.

This clone showed up just a few times. The rearrangement uses TRBV5-1 and TRBJ2-5, with a weak D call TRBD2 (6 bases). V shed 0 bases and J shed 5 bases, with 14 bases lying between them. Germline CDR1 reads SGHRS; CDR2 reads YFSETQ. The length of the CDR3 is 15 residues. The DNA of the CDR3 is TGCGCCAGCAGCTTGGACGGCGGCGGGACGGAGACCCAGTACTTC. Translating it yields CASSLDGGGTETQYF.

Regarding this clone: One junction end does not reproduce the germline sequence, and a read error may be involved. The V call is TRBV5-6, the J call TRBJ2-1; 9 nucleotides line up with TRBD2. This CDR3 contains 17 residues. Germline CDR1 and CDR2: SGHDT and YYEEEE. CDR3 DNA sequence: TGTGCCAGCAGCTTGAGGCACAGCGGGAGGCAGTACAATGAGCAGCTCTTC. It encodes CASSLRHSGRQYNEQLF.

The V call is TRBV2, the J call TRBJ2-7; 7 bases line up with TRBD1. In germline, CDR1 is SNHLY, CDR2 FYNNEI. This CDR3 comprises 14 residues. V lost 6 bases, J lost 2 bases, and 7 bases stayed unmatched. The CDR3 sequence is CASRADRWAYEQYF. The CDR3 DNA is TGTGCCAGCAGGGCGGACAGGTGGGCCTACGAGCAGTACTTC. The complete variable domain, with remaining parts taken from reference TRBV2 and TRBJ2-7, reads EPEVTQTPSHQVTQMGQEVILRCVPISNHLYFYWYRQILGQKVEFLVSFYNNEISEKSEIFDDQFSVERPDGSNFTLKIRSTKLEDSAMYFCASRADRWAYEQYFGPGTRLTVT.

This clone was found a few times. The V gene is TRBV7-9, the J gene TRBJ2-5, with no clear D. Germline V gene sequence: CDR1 SEHNR, CDR2 FQNEAQ (reference sequence). The CDR3 runs 16 residues. The V end was cut by 0 bases, the J end by 3 bases, with 14 bases between. CDR3: CASSLALKWSKETQYF. CDR3 nucleotides: TGTGCCAGCAGCTTAGCGCTGAAGTGGTCTAAAGAGACCCAGTACTTC.

This clone was seen only once. The rearrangement joins TRBV4-1 to TRBJ2-7; D not resolved. CDR1 and CDR2 from the germline V gene are MGHRA and YSYEKL. The CDR3 totals 15 residues. V lost 0 bases to trimming and J lost 4 bases, with 13 bases between them. CDR3 sequence reads: CASSQDIQRTYEQYF. DNA for the CDR3: TGCGCCAGCAGCCAAGATATCCAGCGCACTTACGAGCAGTACTTC.

This clone was counted once. The chain recombines TRBV28 with TRBJ2-2; unclear D gene. The CDR3 runs to 14 residues. CDR1 and CDR2 from the germline V gene are MDHEN and SYDVKM. Trimming stripped 5 bases from V and 3 bases from J, with 10 bases between. CDR3 coding DNA: TGTGCCAGCAGTCGCCCAAAGGACACCGGGGAGCTGTTTTTT. It yields the protein CASSRPKDTGELFF.

This clone was counted only a few times. The V call is TRBV19, the J call TRBJ1-5, with 8 bases that match TRBD1. The germline CDR1 and CDR2 sequences are LNHDA and SQIVND (reference sequence). V lost 2 bases and J lost 3; bases outside the gene matches: 6. The CDR3 loop spans 16 amino acids. CDR3: CASSIRAGGVNQPQHF. DNA for the CDR3: TGTGCCAGTAGTATAAGGGCAGGGGGCGTCAATCAGCCCCAGCATTTT.

The chain is built from TRBV7-6 and TRBJ2-3; TRBD2 matches at 12 bases. Germline CDR1 reads SGHVS; CDR2 reads FNYEAQ. The CDR3 consists of 20 residues. Trimming removed 3 bases from V and 6 bases from J; junction bases left unmatched: 19. CDR3 nucleotides: TGTGCCAGCAGCTTGGGGGCTAGCGGGAGGGCCAGGCCCCGCGGGGATACGCAGTATTTT. This codes for CASSLGASGRARPRGDTQYF.